The T cell receptor beta chain described here comes from a study of T cell repertoires in cytomegalovirus infection. Study overall: Well-studied HLA-B-restricted epitopes and recently identified HLA-C-restricted epitopes of CMV were both used in the study. Study-wide results and limits: The ex vivo response was dominated by HLA-C-restricted CMV-specific TCR beta clonotypes. There were carriers of CMV plus the relevant HLA, and cumulative public TCR beta family frequency identified them.

V dropped 5 bases and J dropped 0; count of bases not matched to a gene: 7. This CDR3 spans 15 amino acids. CDR1 SEHNR and CDR2 FQNEAQ come from the germline V gene (reference sequence). MiXCR, applied by TCRdb to the reads, yields one record per CDR3 protein. This sample has approximately 110,000 distinct CDR3 sequences; more than 25% occur once, and the top ten carry 45% to 65%. This clonotype was seen many times. Its antigen is not identified. The chain couples TRBV7-9 to TRBJ2-7; 7 bases are shared with TRBD2. The sample was CD8+ T cells from cultured PBMCs, taken from culture after CMV antigen stimulation. The TCR was taken from a human donor in good health (CMV status not recorded). Some clones in this sample may be carry-over from other donors' samples. In DNA, the CDR3 is TGTGCCAGCAGCAAGCGGGACGGAAGCTCCTACGAGCAGTACTTC. Its translation is CASSKRDGSSYEQYF.